This is a list of T cell receptor beta chains from one sample in a study of monozygotic twins with inflammatory bowel disease. TCRdb reanalyzed the 5' RACE reads and collapses them to one entry per CDR3 protein, without DNA. The sample holds roughly 330,000 distinct CDR3 sequences. Specimen: blood. The origin of the receptors is a human donor with ulcerative colitis or Crohn's disease, or a healthy co-twin of an affected twin (not recorded which). Each CDR3 is given with its conserved first and last residue.

TRBJ2-1 TRBV5-1 CASTGTSGRPHEQFF
TRBJ2-3 TRBV11-1 CASSLNLTSGGTTDTQYF
TRBJ2-3 TRBV5-1 CASSLEHWRYTQYF
TRBJ2-2 TRBV5-6 CASRGTSRTGELFF
TRBJ2-3 TRBV3-1 CASSRGLRDTQYF
TRBJ2-7 TRBV29-1 CSVAPFSGEQYF
TRBJ2-3 TRBV5-1 CASSSDSSTDTQYF
TRBJ2-1 TRBV6-2/TRBV6-3 CATQWGAASPEQFF
TRBJ1-5 TRBV18 CASSPDDNQPQHF
TRBJ2-3 TRBV5-1 CVTLIWDTQYF
TRBJ2-1 TRBV27 CASSLNTGLYNEQFF
TRBJ2-7 TRBV29-1 CSVEDIYEQYF
TRBJ1-2 TRBV2 CASSPARGGGYTF
TRBJ1-2 TRBV6-2/TRBV6-3 CASSYGSLNYGYTF
TRBJ2-2 TRBV28 CASSLTFIDAANTGELFF
TRBJ2-5 TRBV20-1 CSATLGMGQGEETQYF
TRBJ1-4 TRBV29-1 CSVAAGGREKLFF
TRBJ1-2 TRBV20-1 CSARTGSPSGYTF
TRBJ2-7 TRBV7-2 CASSLEVWQGAYEQYF
TRBJ2-1 TRBV15 CATSIHRTSTLYNEQFF
TRBJ1-2 TRBV28 CASHRGRTNYGYTF
TRBJ2-1 TRBV29-1 CSVVRGPNEQFF
TRBJ2-3 TRBV10-2 CAATPQTRVADTQYF
TRBJ2-7 TRBV4-2 CASSYRDSPNEQYF
TRBJ2-5 TRBV5-1 CASSMAGAETQYF
TRBJ2-7 TRBV11-2 CASTPAGGSYEQYF
TRBJ1-2 TRBV5-5 CASSLQGQVYGYTF
TRBJ2-7 TRBV10-3 CASRSGGGSYEQYF
TRBJ1-5 TRBV20-1 CSAFAGTVIDQPQHF
TRBJ2-7 TRBV5-1 CASGTLPWTSAYEQYF
TRBJ2-3 TRBV5-4 CASGDRADTQYF
TRBJ2-7 TRBV20-1 CSPRAGFYEQYF
TRBJ2-6 TRBV5-1 CASSGGGAEGANVLTF
TRBJ2-5 TRBV5-1 CASPDYQETQYF
TRBJ2-3 TRBV27 CASSLLSLGTDTQYF
TRBJ2-1 TRBV11-1 CASSSFRGGIGENNEQFF
TRBJ1-5 TRBV4-1 CASSQEGYPADQPQHF
TRBJ2-7 TRBV5-1 CASSSRTAFEQYF
TRBJ1-1 TRBV30 CAWSTENTEAFF
TRBJ2-1 TRBV27 CASSTPGQGANEQFF